The present T cell receptor beta chain was sequenced within a study of T cell responses to AZD1222 COVID-19 vaccine (dated by TCRdb to about 2021). As for the study more broadly: AZD1222 recipients given second doses at about 4 weeks or at about 12 weeks were pooled, since spike-specific TCR depth and breadth were not found to differ between the two schedules. A total of about 230 trial participants underwent TCR sequencing, of whom nearly 210 received two doses of AZD1222 and around 25 received two doses of the MenACWY control vaccine. Trial participants were enrolled by age into 18-55, 56-69 and 70-plus year subgroups, with about 150, 28 and 57 TCR-sequenced participants respectively.

From cysteine to phenylalanine, the CDR3 is 15 amino acids long. The read is trimmed to its CDR3 DNA, 45 bases read in frame from base 1. The germline V gene gives CDR1 as SGHRS and CDR2 as YFSETQ. V loses 2 bases, J loses 1 base, and the germline ends lie 12 bases apart. On this clone itself: Its antigen is not yet known. Per-nucleotide qualities are absent, and no much larger clonotype sits a single base away.

Overall study results and their limits: The 56-69-year group was small, and its depth increase did not reach significance, likely because of low power. After two AZD1222 doses, spike-specific TCR breadth and depth were significantly higher than at day 0 and than in MenACWY recipients. Participants were mostly white British, with more females than males. The authors suggested clonal diversity may have been underestimated. Nearly half of unique spike-specific TCRs reportedly recognized epitopes outside regions mutated in the B.1.351 and B.1.1.7 variants. Because no samples from the day 14 peak response were available, repertoires could be characterized only after the peak T cell response. Conclusions about previously exposed vaccinees were limited because only 5 or 6 AZD1222 recipients were SARS-CoV-2 seropositive at baseline. CD4 TCRs associated with the vaccine covered the entire spike protein, and the dominant responses were in regions 160-218 and 743-854.

Sample time point, as interpreted from the label and publication: baseline before first vaccination. The vaccinee samples were drawn from two UK trials, COV001 and COV002, one of which was a single-blind randomized controlled phase 2/3 trial testing AZD1222 (ChAdOx1 nCoV-19) in healthy adults. Trial participant PBMC samples were collected at day 0 and day 28 after the second dose for TCRbeta chain sequencing. The CDR3 regions of human TCRbeta chains were analyzed by immunosequencing. Regarding the original processing steps: Repertoire TCRs were checked for matches against a reference library of SARS-CoV-2-specific TCRs that had been generated using the MIRA antigen-specificity platform. Breadth was defined as the fraction of unique TCRs that were SARS-CoV-2-associated. Depth was defined as the fraction of total T cells that were SARS-CoV-2-associated. Using the MIRA data, each spike-specific TCR was mapped to the spike region that the TCR reacts to and placed in a CD4 or CD8 class. Log10-transformed breadth and depth values were compared by one-way ANOVA with Sidak's multiple comparisons tests. TCRdb took over this immuneACCESS table, retaining in-frame rearrangements with V and J assigned. Such tables are incomplete; in checked studies, under half of the missing clones stem from an unresolved V gene, and the remainder is unexplained. The V and J calls and clone size are taken from that table; D and trimming were inferred from the DNA. Counted in this sample were about 160,000 clones; about 90% of them appeared once. The top ten clones comprise 1.5% to 2% of the sample.

The receptor comes from an adult in good health. Rearrangement joined TRBV5-1 to TRBJ2-5; no D gene is confidently identified. This material consisted of peripheral blood, taken on day 0 of AZD1222 vaccination. The base sequence is TGCGCCAGCAGCTTATTCTACACCACCCAAGAGACCCAGTACTTC. Its protein product is CASSLFYTTQETQYF.